Listed below are T cell receptor beta chains from one sample, sequenced in a study of blood T cell repertoires in COVID-19. The table came from immunoSEQ multiplex PCR; TCRdb's copy has only in-frame clones and leaves some out. The table lists roughly 84,000 clones, roughly three quarters of them singletons, with more than 35% in the top ten. The sample comprised peripheral blood. The receptors derive from a man aged 55-75 years with COVID-19, enrolled during active disease. Each CDR3 is given with its conserved first and last residue. A D gene is named only where the DNA matches it firmly. A clone size is listed for some rows: how often the clone was seen (once, few, many), or a class if it is expanded.

j_call clone_size v_call d_call cdr3_nt cdr3_aa
TRBJ1-3 NA TRBV9 TRBD1 TGTGCCAGCAGCGCGGCCGGGACAGCGACTGGAAACACCATATATTTT CASSAAGTATGNTIYF
TRBJ1-1 NA TRBV19 NA TGTGCCAGTAGTCTCCGGGGGGGGAATACTGAAGCTTTCTTT CASSLRGGNTEAFF
TRBJ2-5 few TRBV7-3 TRBD2 TGTGCCAGCAGCTTGGGGCTGCGGGAGGGACAAGAGACCCAGTACTTC CASSLGLREGQETQYF
TRBJ2-5 NA TRBV7-3 NA TGTGCCAGCAGCATGAGAATTCAAGAGACCCAGTACTTC CASSMRIQETQYF
TRBJ1-5 NA TRBV7-6 NA TGTGCCAGCAGCTTAGATCCAGGCTCCAATCAGCCCCAGCATTTT CASSLDPGSNQPQHF
TRBJ2-2 NA TRBV7-8 NA TGTGCCAGCAGCCCCCAAATCGGGGAGCTGTTTTTT CASSPQIGELFF
TRBJ2-7 NA TRBV5-8 TRBD2 TGTGCCAGCAGCTTGAGGCCGGGTAGCGGGCCCTCCTACGAGCAGTACTTC CASSLRPGSGPSYEQYF
TRBJ1-1 NA TRBV29-1 NA TGCAGCGTTGGACAGTTTTATGAAGCTTTCTTT CSVGQFYEAFF
TRBJ2-7 NA TRBV7-9 TRBD1 TGTGCCAGCAGCTTACCGACAGGGGTGGAGGAGCAGTACTTC CASSLPTGVEEQYF
TRBJ1-4 NA TRBV5-1 TRBD1 TGCGCCAGCAGCTCCACAGGGGGTGGGAATGAAAAACTGTTTTTT CASSSTGGGNEKLFF
TRBJ1-1 NA TRBV5-1 NA TGCGCCAGCAGCTTGGACAGTATGCGGCGGGGCACTGAAGCTTTCTTT CASSLDSMRRGTEAFF
TRBJ2-7 NA TRBV5-1 NA TGCGCCAGCAGCTTTAGGTTCGGGTACGAGCAGTACTTC CASSFRFGYEQYF
TRBJ2-7 NA TRBV11-3 TRBD1 TGTGCCAGCACCCAAGGGGACAGGCCCTACGAGCAGTACTTC CASTQGDRPYEQYF
TRBJ1-1 NA TRBV6-5 TRBD1 TGTGCCAGCAAGAGGGGACAGTCGAACACTGAAGCTTTCTTT CASKRGQSNTEAFF
TRBJ1-1 NA TRBV6-5 TRBD1 TGTGCCAGCAGATTTTCCACAGGGGCGTCCACTGAAGCTTTCTTT CASRFSTGASTEAFF